This T cell receptor beta chain was captured by sequencing in a study of T-cell reconstitution after alpha-beta-depleted transplantation in children. Study-wide results and limits: T-cell counts and diversity at one year following transplant were attributed mainly to newly produced T cells. At around two months after transplant, the alpha-beta T cells were reportedly derived from several hundred expanded clones that came from non-depleted graft cells.

This clonotype showed up many times. The antigen remains unidentified. During its preparation, the TCRbeta library received unique molecular identifiers. From the PCR reads, TCRdb called clonotypes with MiXCR, one entry per CDR3 protein. Found here are about 27,000 distinct CDR3 sequences, roughly 6.3% of them singletons; the top ten hold roughly 7%. There are 16 residues in the CDR3. J gave up 7 bases and V 5 bases, and 10 bases lay outside the gene matches. Germline V gene data show CDR1 as MDHEN and CDR2 as SYDVKM. This chain links TRBV28 with TRBJ1-6, with 8 bases fitting TRBD1. This receptor was obtained from a male patient younger than 18 who had a stem cell transplant for acute myeloid leukemia, so the T cells may come from the graft donor. This sample comprised PBMCs, mostly from graft donor cells, obtained 180 days after TCRalphabeta/CD19-depleted stem cell transplant. Written as DNA, the CDR3 is TGTGCCAGCAGTCCATCCGGGACAGGATACAATTCACCCCTCCACTTT. It yields the protein CASSPSGTGYNSPLHF.